This T cell receptor (beta chain) was found in a study of blood T cell repertoires in COVID-19. About the research overall: PBMCs, B-cell-depleted T cells, or T cells provided the cDNA or gDNA that made up the material.

The repertoire was sequenced with immunoSEQ multiplex PCR; TCRdb's copy has only in-frame clones and lacks some. The table records 300,000 to 450,000 clones, about nine tenths of them present only once. CDR1 and CDR2 from the germline V gene are SNHLY and FYNNEI. CDR3 size: 13 residues. V dropped 3 bases and J dropped 10 bases, with 13 bases sitting between them. V gene TRBV2 combines with J gene TRBJ2-1, with D uncertain. This clonotype was obtained from a woman in her twenties or thirties who had been exposed to COVID-19. Material: PBMCs or T cells enriched from blood (not recorded which). DNA of the CDR3: TGTGCCAGCAGTGATTTTCCCGGCAGGGAGCAGTTCTTC. It is translated as CASSDFPGREQFF. Combining the CDR3 with reference TRBV2 and TRBJ2-1 gives the whole variable domain EPEVTQTPSHQVTQMGQEVILRCVPISNHLYFYWYRQILGQKVEFLVSFYNNEISEKSEIFDDQFSVERPDGSNFTLKIRSTKLEDSAMYFCASSDFPGREQFFGPGTRLTVL.